Detailed here is one TCR beta chain. A second about 6 to 11 cycle PCR used barcoded and J-beta primers. TCRdb analysed the 5' RACE reads with MiXCR anew, one entry per CDR3 protein. The sample lists approximately 700,000 distinct CDR3 sequences; around 32% were seen once. Looked up from germline, CDR1 is MNHEY and CDR2 is SVGAGI. The CDR3 runs 14 residues. The trim removed 6 bases at V and 7 bases at J, leaving 8 bases unmatched. The data are from a study of blood T cells in healthy people across ages. The sample was blood. The chain uses TRBV6-5 and TRBJ2-1, with TRBD1 matching 8 bases. The sequence derives from a woman older than 75 in good health. The CDR3 DNA follows: TGTGCCAGCAGGCCGGGACAGGCGGGTAATGAGCAGTTCTTC. Translated, it gives CASRPGQAGNEQFF.